Listed below are T cell receptor beta chains from one sample, sequenced in a study of tumor-infiltrating lymphocytes in primary liver carcinoma. Each CDR3 protein gets one entry after TCRdb re-called the multiplex PCR reads with MiXCR. Of about 64,000 distinct CDR3 sequences listed, roughly two thirds were seen once; the top ten hold under 45%. The specimen was liver tumor tissue from sampling region 4. These TCRs come from a man between 35 and 55 years old with primary liver carcinoma and hepatitis B virus infection. Each CDR3 is given with its conserved first and last residue. D genes are given only for firm matches. Expanded clones get a size class; other rows say once, few or many, or leave the size out.

clone size	D gene	V gene	J gene	CDR3 protein	CDR3 DNA
NA	NA	TRBV6-6	TRBJ2-3	CASSPIAHGVTDTQYF	TGTGCCAGCAGTCCCATCGCGCATGGAGTCACAGATACGCAGTACTTT
NA	TRBD1	TRBV5-5	TRBJ2-1	CASSTGQGSYNERLF	TGTGCCAGCAGCACTGGACAGGGTTCCTACAATGAGCGGCTCTTC
many	TRBD1	TRBV7-2	TRBJ2-1	CASSPGTGGDEQFF	TGTGCCAGTAGTCCCGGGACAGGGGGCGATGAGCAGTTCTTC
NA	TRBD1	TRBV5-5	TRBJ2-3	CASSYDRGSDTQYF	TGTGCCAGCAGCTACGACAGGGGATCAGATACGCAGTATTTT
NA	NA	TRBV6-6	TRBJ1-2	CASYDTGECYGYTF	TGTGCCAGCTACGATACCGGGGAGTGCTATGGCTACACCTTC
many	NA	TRBV7-9	TRBJ2-2	CASSPGPNTGELFF	TGTGCCAGCAGCCCTGGACCGAACACCGGGGAGCTGTTTTTT
NA	TRBD2	TRBV29-1	TRBJ2-3	CSVINPGLAGTDTQYF	TGCAGCGTCATAAACCCGGGACTAGCGGGAACAGATACGCAGTATTTT
once	TRBD1	TRBV28	TRBJ2-7	CASSLPGQGIYEQYF	TGTGCCAGCAGCTTACCGGGACAGGGGATCTACGAGCAGTACTTC
NA	TRBD1	TRBV29-1	TRBJ2-7	CSVEGARGKHVHYF	TGCAGCGTTGAGGGGGCCAGGGGGAAACACGTGCACTACTTC
NA	NA	TRBV20-1	TRBJ2-7	CSARDLSSYEQYF	TGCAGTGCTAGAGATTTGAGTTCCTACGAGCAGTACTTC
many	NA	TRBV11-2	TRBJ2-5	CASSPLTHYQETQYF	TGTGCCAGTAGCCCCTTGACTCACTACCAAGAGACCCAGTACTTC
few	NA	TRBV2	TRBJ2-7	CASSEGIRTAEQYF	TGTGCCAGCAGTGAAGGAATAAGGACAGCTGAACAGTACTTC
NA	NA	TRBV11-2	TRBJ2-1	CACSLSHGPHNEQFF	TGTGCCTGCAGCTTAAGTCATGGTCCTCACAATGAGCAGTTCTTC
NA	NA	TRBV6-1	TRBJ1-5	CASSEGESDQPPHF	TGTGCCAGTAGTGAAGGGGAGTCGGATCAGCCCCCGCATTTT
NA	NA	TRBV4-1	TRBJ2-1	CASSQGTRGQGLFTPTDEQFF	TGCGCCAGCAGCCAAGGCACGCGGGGGCAGGGGCTTTTCACCCCCACGGATGAGCAGTTCTTC
NA	NA	TRBV6-5	TRBJ2-3	CASSPDSSSIDTQYF	TGTGCCAGCAGCCCGGACAGTTCTAGCATAGATACGCAGTATTTT
NA	NA	TRBV11-2	TRBJ2-2	CASGFPGSNTGELFF	TGCGCCAGCGGCTTTCCGGGATCGAACACCGGGGAGCTGTTTTTT
NA	NA	TRBV12-3/TRBV12-4	TRBJ2-7	CASSLGSGGPYGRYF	TGTGCCAGCAGTTTAGGGTCGGGGGGCCCCTACGGGCGGTACTTC
few	NA	TRBV12-3/TRBV12-4	TRBJ2-7	CASTQSLEQYF	TGTGCCAGCACTCAGTCTCTCGAGCAGTACTTC
few	NA	TRBV9	TRBJ2-3	CASSVALGTQGDTQYF	TGTGCCAGCAGCGTAGCTCTTGGAACACAAGGGGATACGCAGTATTTT
once	NA	TRBV4-2	TRBJ1-5	CASNQEPGISNQSQHF	TGTGCCAGCAACCAAGAGCCCGGGATTAGCAATCAGTCCCAGCATTTT
many	TRBD1	TRBV6-5	TRBJ2-7	CASTSHTGGEQYF	TGTGCCAGCACGTCCCATACAGGGGGCGAGCAGTACTTC
NA	TRBD1	TRBV29-1	TRBJ2-5	CSVESDRRRAETQYF	TGCAGCGTTGAATCGGACAGGCGGCGAGCAGAGACCCAGTACTTC
NA	NA	TRBV30	TRBJ1-4	CACQDRNEKLFF	TGTGCCTGTCAGGACAGAAATGAAAAACTGTTTTTT
NA	TRBD2	TRBV29-1	TRBJ2-3	CSAPIAGSQGLSAMQYF	TGCAGCGCCCCGATAGCGGGATCCCAGGGGTTGTCGGCTATGCAGTATTTT
NA	NA	TRBV7-9	TRBJ1-4	CAGSSGGEDEKLFF	TGTGCCGGCAGCTCGGGAGGGGAAGATGAAAAACTGTTTTTT
NA	NA	TRBV11-2	TRBJ2-6	CASSSGTWPGANLLTF	TGTGCCAGCAGCTCGGGGACATGGCCTGGAGCCAACCTCCTGACTTTC